This TCR beta chain was identified during a study of blood T cell repertoires in COVID-19. Sequencing used immunoSEQ multiplex PCR; TCRdb keeps in-frame clones, though not all of them. The sample holds some 99,000 clones, approximately 82% seen once. V lost 0 bases to trimming and J lost 1 base, with 13 bases between them. There are 18 residues in the CDR3. Germline values: CDR1 MNHEY, CDR2 SMNVEV (reference sequence). The sequence derives from a woman aged 60-75 years with acute or convalescent COVID-19. The V call is TRBV27, the J call TRBJ2-6, with D perhaps matching TRBD1 (6 bases). Material for sequencing was peripheral blood. The CDR3 nucleotides are TGTGCCAGCAGTTTATCCCGCCAGGGGAGATCTGGGGCCAACGTCCTGACTTTC. It codes for CASSLSRQGRSGANVLTF.